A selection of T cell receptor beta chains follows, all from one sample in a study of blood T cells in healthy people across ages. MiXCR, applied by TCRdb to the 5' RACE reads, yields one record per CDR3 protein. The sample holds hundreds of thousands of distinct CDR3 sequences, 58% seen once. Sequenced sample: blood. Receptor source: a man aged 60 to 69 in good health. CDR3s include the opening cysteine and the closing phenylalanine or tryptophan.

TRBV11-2,CASSVNPETQYF
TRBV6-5,CASGRGVRGTEAFF
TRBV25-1,CASPFRRGCPYEQYF
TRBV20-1,CSAPGEAGGRFF
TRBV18,CASSPLGGNEQFF
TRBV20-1,CSAFPEYPYEQYF
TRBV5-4,CASSLARGARETQYF
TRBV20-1,CSALRTSRTDTQYF
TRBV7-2,CASSLAGTDFNEQFF
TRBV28,CATQTGGAYEQYF
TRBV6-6,CASRPGTDRLEAFF
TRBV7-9,CASSLPELYGYTF
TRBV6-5,CASSPTPAAYYEQYF
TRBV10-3,CATATGSWEKLFF
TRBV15,CATSRARGAYNEQFF
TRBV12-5,CASGLVRTGSDYEQYF
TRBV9,CASSGGHGNYGYTF
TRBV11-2,CASSLGGGWEQYF
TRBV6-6,CASSDRGSSYNEQFF
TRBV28,CASPSEGGERFF
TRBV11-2,CASSLDEAKRGPYNEQFF
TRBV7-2,CASSLAYSGGGADTQYF
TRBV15,CATSGGTGGGYEQFF
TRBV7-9,CASSSLAARPRAQYF
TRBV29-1,CSVEDPLEADTQYF
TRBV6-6,CASTPGQLNQPQHF
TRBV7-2,CASSFAGTAQETQYF
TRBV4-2,CASSHRGWETQYF
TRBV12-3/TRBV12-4,CASSSPVLGTDTQYF
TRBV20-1,CSASRLATDTQYF
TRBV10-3,CATQREYTAETQYF
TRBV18,CASSPPGRRTDTQYF
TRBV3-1,CASSMNEKLFF
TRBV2,CASSRQSLAKNIQYF
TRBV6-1,CASSDRQIMLYRFF
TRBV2,CASRDEERVANIQYF
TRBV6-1,CASSRTSGGALGYEQFF
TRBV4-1,CASSQDGTGWDYGYTF
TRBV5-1,CASSELRATLNTGELFF
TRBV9,CASSSRSVGQVGVHTEAFF
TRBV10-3,CAISERGSPTGELFF
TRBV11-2,CASSLDLLRTPINYEQYF
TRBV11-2,CASRLTEYEQYF
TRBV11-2,CASSLASGFYEQYF
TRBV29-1,CSVGDTGEDTQYF
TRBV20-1,CSASVNSGANEKLFF
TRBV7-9,CASSLGGDNTEAFF
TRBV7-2,CASSLEASGVREQYF
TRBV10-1,CASSESGDNEQFF
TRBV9,CASSRGGAVTGELFF
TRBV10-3,CAISPEGGLNEKLFF
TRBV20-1,CSAKPLAGGIYNEQYF
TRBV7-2,CASRDRQGRYNEQFF
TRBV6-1,CASSEPSTGTAYEQYF
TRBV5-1,CASSQAPNQPQHF
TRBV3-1,CASSQDSWSTASGANVLTF
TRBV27,CASSLGAGRGIGYTF